Listed here are 17 T cell receptor beta chains from one sample, sequenced in a study of cytotoxic CD8 clonotypes in ibrutinib-treated CLL. Assay: immunoSEQ multiplex PCR; the TCRdb copy retains only in-frame clones and omits some. The sample lists about 76,000 clones, 85% to 90% occurring once. Material: PBMCs, obtained before ibrutinib treatment. Every receptor here comes from a human donor with chronic lymphocytic leukemia.

This clone was observed once. Here the CDR3 reads CASSLLTGGAFGYEQYF. DNA of the CDR3: TGTGCCAGCAGCTTGCTGACAGGGGGCGCTTTCGGTTACGAGCAGTACTTC. The rearrangement joins TRBV7-9 to TRBJ2-7; 10 bases map to TRBD1. The germline V gene has CDR1 SEHNR and CDR2 FQNEAQ (reference sequence). The CDR3 sequence is 17 residues long. The J segment lost 4 bases and the V segment lost 3 bases, leaving 12 bases of the junction unmatched.

For the CDR3, the DNA is TGCAGCGTTGATATGGCGGGACTAGCGGGAGGGAACGAGCAGTACTTC. It specifies CSVDMAGLAGGNEQYF. The chain is built from TRBV29-1 and TRBJ2-7; 16 bases map to TRBD2. The germline V gene encodes CDR1 SQVTM and CDR2 ANQGSEA. The CDR3 extends over 16 amino acids. The J segment lost 5 bases and the V segment lost 3 bases, leaving 7 bases of the junction unmatched.

The table lists this clone with a count of one. The chain has TRBV28 and TRBJ1-3; possibly TRBD1 for D (5 bases). Trimming removed 1 base at V and 3 bases at J, with 16 bases between. The CDR3 is 17 residues long. The germline gives CDR1 MDHEN, CDR2 SYDVKM. Here the CDR3 reads CASSLSGPGPHGNTIYF. The CDR3 DNA reads as TGTGCCAGCAGTTTATCTGGACCGGGACCTCATGGAAACACCATATATTTT.

The chain is built from TRBV6-1 and TRBJ2-1; D is perhaps TRBD1 (6 bases). The V end lost 3 bases, the J end lost 11 bases, and 17 bases lay between the germline ends. Germline V CDR1 and CDR2: MNHNS, SASEGT. CDR3 size: 14 residues. In nucleotides, the CDR3 is TGTGCCAGCAGTGAGGGGGCACCAGGGTATCAGCAGTTCTTC. Translating it yields CASSEGAPGYQQFF.

The chain has TRBV11-2 and TRBJ2-2, with D uncertain. This CDR3 region has 15 residues. Per germline, CDR1 SGHAT and CDR2 FQNNGV. V lost 0 bases to trimming and J lost 4 bases, with 9 bases between them. The CDR3 nucleotides read TGTGCCAGCAGCTTAGATTTGCGTCGCACCGGGGAGCTGTTTTTT. Translating it yields CASSLDLRRTGELFF.

CDR3 protein: CASSEDIYTEAFF. The CDR3, as DNA: TGTGCCAGCAGTGAGGACATCTACACTGAAGCTTTCTTT. The chain couples TRBV2 to TRBJ1-1; D may be TRBD1 (5 bases). Trimming pared 3 bases from V and 3 bases from J, leaving 8 bases between. There are 13 residues in the CDR3. Germline CDR1 and CDR2: SNHLY and FYNNEI.

V and J are TRBV28 and TRBJ2-1, with 9 bases fitting TRBD2. The trim removed 5 bases at V and 1 base at J, leaving 6 bases unmatched. CDR1 is MDHEN and CDR2 is SYDVKM in the germline V gene. The length of the CDR3 is 16 residues. The CDR3 DNA sequence: TGTGCCAGCAGTCGACCGGGACTAGCTTCCTACAATGAGCAGTTCTTC. It specifies CASSRPGLASYNEQFF.

The V call is TRBV4-2, the J call TRBJ2-2; D is perhaps TRBD2 (6 bases). Trimming pared 0 bases from V and 6 bases from J, leaving 11 bases between. The CDR3 spans 15 residues. CDR1 LGHNA and CDR2 YNFKEQ come from the germline V gene. In DNA, the CDR3 is TGTGCCAGCAGCCAAGATATGGGGGGACCCGGGGAGCTGTTTTTT. Amino acids: CASSQDMGGPGELFF.

This chain links TRBV4-1 with TRBJ1-4; 7 nucleotides align to TRBD1. CDR3 length: 16 residues. Germline V gene lookup returns CDR1 MGHRA and CDR2 YSYEKL. The J segment lost 7 bases and the V segment lost 0 bases, leaving 8 bases of the junction unmatched. The CDR3 sequence is CASSQETGDLSEKLFF. CDR3 coding DNA: TGCGCCAGCAGCCAAGAAACAGGGGATCTCAGTGAAAAACTGTTTTTT.

The chain joins TRBV10-3 to TRBJ2-2; D is uncertain. Per the germline V gene, CDR1 is ENHRY and CDR2 is SYGVKD. The length of the CDR3 is 12 residues. V lost 6 bases to trimming and J lost 6 bases, with 8 bases between them. DNA of the CDR3: TGTGCCATCAGCGGATCACCCGGGGAGCTGTTTTTT. The encoded protein is CAISGSPGELFF.

The genes are TRBV28 and TRBJ1-3; D not certain. From germline, CDR1 is MDHEN and CDR2 SYDVKM. There are 15 residues in the CDR3. V was pared by 0 bases and J by 0 bases, with 6 bases between. The CDR3 bases are TGTGCCAGCAGTTTATGGTACAGCTCTGGAAACACCATATATTTT. Its translation is CASSLWYSSGNTIYF.

This clone was recorded a few times. One end of the junction is discordant with germline, which a read error may explain. This chain links TRBV6-4 with TRBJ2-2; 7 positions match TRBD1. The CDR3 contains 15 residues. In germline, CDR1 is MRHNA, CDR2 SNTAGT. The CDR3 here is CASSYSQGVTGELFF. CDR3 in DNA: TGTGCCAGCAGTTACTCTCAGGGGGTCACCGGGGAGCTGTTTTTT.

This clone has only one observation. The J gene is TRBJ1-5, the V gene TRBV28; TRBD1 is a possible D gene (6 bases). The CDR3 has 12 amino acids. V was pared by 7 bases and J by 10 bases, with 14 bases between. In germline, CDR1 is MDHEN, CDR2 SYDVKM. The CDR3 DNA reads as TGTGCCAGCAAGAGAGGACAGAAACCCCAGCATTTT. Encoded protein: CASKRGQKPQHF.

The J gene is TRBJ1-1, the V gene TRBV4-1; TRBD1 matches 7 bases. Germline V lookup: CDR1 MGHRA, CDR2 YSYEKL. J gave up 0 bases and V 3 bases, and 4 bases lay outside the gene matches. The CDR3 extends over 15 amino acids. The CDR3 sequence: CASSHMTGLNTEAFF. The CDR3 DNA reads as TGCGCCAGCAGCCATATGACAGGGTTGAACACTGAAGCTTTCTTT.

This clone showed up just once. The chain couples TRBV14 to TRBJ1-1; possibly TRBD1 for D (6 bases). With 1 base removed from V and 1 base from J, the gap between germline ends came to 10 bases. The CDR3 sequence is 15 residues long. The germline CDR1 and CDR2 sequences are SGHDN and FVKESK. The CDR3 reads CASSQVQGPNTEAFF. The CDR3 DNA reads as TGTGCCAGCAGCCAAGTACAGGGCCCGAACACTGAAGCTTTCTTT.

The chain has TRBV29-1 and TRBJ2-1; D not resolved. V was pared by 2 bases and J by 1 base, with 12 bases between. CDR3 length equals 15 residues. The V gene's germline CDR1 is SQVTM and CDR2 ANQGSEA. In DNA, the CDR3 is TGCAGCGTTGAAACCCCATCCCCTTCCTACAATGAGCAGTTCTTC. Translating it yields CSVETPSPSYNEQFF.

The chain uses TRBV9 and TRBJ2-2; TRBD2 might be the D (5 bases). Germline loops: CDR1 SGDLS, CDR2 YYNGEE. The CDR3 runs to 16 residues. The V end lost 0 bases, the J end lost 0 bases, and 9 bases lay between the germline ends. This CDR3 reads CASSVVGSANTGELFF. In DNA, the CDR3 is TGTGCCAGCAGCGTAGTCGGTAGCGCGAACACCGGGGAGCTGTTTTTT.